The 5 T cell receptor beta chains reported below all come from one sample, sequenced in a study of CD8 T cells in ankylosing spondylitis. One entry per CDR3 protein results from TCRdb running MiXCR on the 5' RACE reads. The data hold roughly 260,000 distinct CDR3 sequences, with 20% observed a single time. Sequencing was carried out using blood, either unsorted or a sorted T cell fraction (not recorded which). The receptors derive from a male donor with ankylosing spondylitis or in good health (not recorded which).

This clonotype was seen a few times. CDR3 loop: CASSPDGSSYNSPLHF. The CDR3 DNA reads TGTGCCAGCAGCCCCGACGGAAGCTCCTATAATTCACCCCTCCACTTT. The chain links TRBV5-4 to TRBJ1-6; D is undetermined. Trimming left V 4 bases short and J 0 bases short, with 11 bases between. CDR1 and CDR2 from the germline V gene are SGHNT and YYREEE (reference sequence). This CDR3 contains 16 residues.

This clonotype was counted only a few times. The CDR3 DNA reads as TGTGCCAGCTCACCGGGAGAAATGAACACTGAAGCTTTCTTT. This gives the protein CASSPGEMNTEAFF. V gene TRBV18 combines with J gene TRBJ1-1; D ambiguous. The V and J ends lost 3 bases and 0 bases respectively, with 8 bases between them. Germline assignment: CDR1 KGHSH and CDR2 LQKENI. The length of the CDR3 is 14 residues.

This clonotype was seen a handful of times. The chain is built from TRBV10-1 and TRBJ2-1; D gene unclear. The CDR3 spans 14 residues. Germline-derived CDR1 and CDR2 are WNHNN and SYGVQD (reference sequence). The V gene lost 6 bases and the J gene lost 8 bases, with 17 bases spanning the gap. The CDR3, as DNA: TGCGCCAGCAGCGGAGTTCGCTCTACGGATGAGCAGTTCTTC. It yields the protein CASSGVRSTDEQFF.

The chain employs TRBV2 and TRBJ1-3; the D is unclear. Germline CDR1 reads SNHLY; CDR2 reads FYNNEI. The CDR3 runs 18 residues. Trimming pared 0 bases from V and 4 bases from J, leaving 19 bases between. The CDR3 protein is CASSEAQVMAVRGNTIYF. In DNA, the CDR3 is TGTGCCAGCAGTGAAGCCCAGGTCATGGCAGTAAGGGGAAACACCATATATTTT. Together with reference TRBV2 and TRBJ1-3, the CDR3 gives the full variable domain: EPEVTQTPSHQVTQMGQEVILRCVPISNHLYFYWYRQILGQKVEFLVSFYNNEISEKSEIFDDQFSVERPDGSNFTLKIRSTKLEDSAMYFCASSEAQVMAVRGNTIYFGEGSWLTVV.

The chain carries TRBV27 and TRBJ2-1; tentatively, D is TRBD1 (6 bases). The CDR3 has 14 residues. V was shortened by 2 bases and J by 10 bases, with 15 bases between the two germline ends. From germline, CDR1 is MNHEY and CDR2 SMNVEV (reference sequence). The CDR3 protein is CASSLTSGAREQFF. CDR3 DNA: TGTGCCAGCAGTTTAACGTCAGGGGCAAGGGAGCAGTTCTTC.